The following is a T cell receptor beta chain sequence with its context. Per the original data handling: Estimation of nucleated cell counts relied on the amplification of reference gene primers. Clones were sequenced by immunoSEQ multiplex PCR, and TCRdb holds only the in-frame ones, with some missing. V and J calls and clone size are those listed in that table; D and trimming were worked out from the DNA. The sample has more than 110,000 clones; over 80% are singletons. This specimen comes from a study of blood T cell repertoires in COVID-19. Background on the study: Sources were T cells, B-cell-depleted T cells, or PBMCs; the material itself was cDNA or gDNA.

The sequenced sample consisted of peripheral blood. This receptor was taken from a woman of 80 years or more with acute or convalescent COVID-19.

The CDR3 region has the DNA TGCGCCAGCAGCCAACGGATGGGGCTCGCTCAGCCCCAGCATTTT. It is translated as CASSQRMGLAQPQHF. J is TRBJ1-5 and V is TRBV4-3; the D gene is possibly TRBD1 (5 bases). Germline CDR1 LGHNA, CDR2 YSLEER. Trimming took 2 bases from V and 6 from J, leaving 14 bases between them. CDR3 size: 15 residues.